A selection of T cell receptor beta chains follows, all from one sample in a study of CD8 T cells in Susac syndrome. TCRdb recomputed calls from the immunoSEQ multiplex PCR reads with MiXCR, one row per CDR3 protein. The table records about 83,000 distinct CDR3 sequences, approximately 96% of them present only once. The material sequenced was CD8+ T cells from PBMCs. These receptors originate from a human donor with Susac syndrome. Each CDR3 is given with its conserved first and last residue. The D gene is left open where the match is weak. Size is omitted from some rows. Given values are once, few, many or a class for expanded clones.

j_call: TRBJ2-1
d_call: -
v_call: TRBV6-5
clone_size: -
cdr3_aa: CASTIGPTGRGEQFF

j_call: TRBJ1-2
d_call: -
v_call: TRBV6-6
clone_size: once
cdr3_aa: CASSYQQIYTF

j_call: TRBJ2-5
d_call: TRBD2
v_call: TRBV3-1
clone_size: -
cdr3_aa: CASSQGLAGEETQYF

j_call: TRBJ2-7
d_call: -
v_call: TRBV20-1
clone_size: -
cdr3_aa: CSVPSTGYSYEQYF

j_call: TRBJ2-5
d_call: -
v_call: TRBV5-4
clone_size: -
cdr3_aa: CASSLVLSQETQYF

j_call: TRBJ2-1
d_call: -
v_call: TRBV4-3
clone_size: -
cdr3_aa: CASSQGSRSSYNEQFF

j_call: TRBJ2-1
d_call: TRBD2
v_call: TRBV6-2/TRBV6-3
clone_size: -
cdr3_aa: CASSYGGGALFYNEQFF

j_call: TRBJ2-6
d_call: -
v_call: TRBV29-1
clone_size: -
cdr3_aa: CSVRVPGANVLTF

j_call: TRBJ2-1
d_call: -
v_call: TRBV30
clone_size: -
cdr3_aa: CAWSTLPGLHTIGQFF

j_call: TRBJ1-6
d_call: -
v_call: TRBV7-9
clone_size: -
cdr3_aa: CASSLVQGGSPLHF

j_call: TRBJ1-2
d_call: TRBD1
v_call: TRBV28
clone_size: -
cdr3_aa: CASSSIQGAQGYTF

j_call: TRBJ2-7
d_call: TRBD1
v_call: TRBV23-1
clone_size: once
cdr3_aa: CASTEKNRGRYEQYF

j_call: TRBJ1-1
d_call: -
v_call: TRBV28
clone_size: -
cdr3_aa: CASSFGGWAEAFF

j_call: TRBJ2-3
d_call: TRBD2
v_call: TRBV2
clone_size: -
cdr3_aa: CASSEQLAGGTDTQYF

j_call: TRBJ2-7
d_call: -
v_call: TRBV14
clone_size: -
cdr3_aa: CASSQATTREQYF

j_call: TRBJ1-1
d_call: -
v_call: TRBV11-2
clone_size: -
cdr3_aa: CASSLGRQILDTEAFF

j_call: TRBJ1-2
d_call: -
v_call: TRBV13
clone_size: -
cdr3_aa: CASSLGQGGTTPGYTF

j_call: TRBJ1-1
d_call: -
v_call: TRBV19
clone_size: -
cdr3_aa: CASGIVSNTEAFF

j_call: TRBJ2-5
d_call: TRBD2
v_call: TRBV7-2
clone_size: -
cdr3_aa: CASTLSSGSGETQYF

j_call: TRBJ2-1
d_call: -
v_call: TRBV7-2
clone_size: -
cdr3_aa: CASSAGGTPPILEQFF

j_call: TRBJ1-4
d_call: -
v_call: TRBV7-2
clone_size: -
cdr3_aa: CASSLEGQINEKLFF

j_call: TRBJ1-2
d_call: TRBD1
v_call: TRBV9
clone_size: -
cdr3_aa: CASSVAKGTGNGYTF

j_call: TRBJ1-2
d_call: -
v_call: TRBV28
clone_size: -
cdr3_aa: CASSLFGGEGYTF

j_call: TRBJ1-1
d_call: -
v_call: TRBV2
clone_size: -
cdr3_aa: CASSETTEAFF

j_call: TRBJ2-7
d_call: -
v_call: TRBV20-1
clone_size: once
cdr3_aa: CSARDLLRPTYEQYF

j_call: TRBJ1-1
d_call: -
v_call: TRBV4-1
clone_size: -
cdr3_aa: CASSQSQQGQAFF

j_call: TRBJ2-5
d_call: TRBD1
v_call: TRBV24-1
clone_size: -
cdr3_aa: CATSAGGGPWDRGQQTQYF

j_call: TRBJ1-5
d_call: -
v_call: TRBV6-2/TRBV6-3
clone_size: -
cdr3_aa: CASSYPGNQPQHF

j_call: TRBJ1-2
d_call: -
v_call: TRBV29-1
clone_size: -
cdr3_aa: CSVEVWRRGYYGYTF

j_call: TRBJ2-2
d_call: -
v_call: TRBV28
clone_size: once
cdr3_aa: CASSFGTLNTGELFF